The next 12 T cell receptor beta chains were all read from a single sample in a study of cytomegalovirus exposure and HLA in healthy donors. The study ran its PCR with 60 Vbeta and 13 Jbeta primers. Sequencing was performed with immunoSEQ multiplex PCR; in TCRdb, only in-frame clones are kept and a portion is missing. The data show some 87,000 clones, approximately 79% seen once. Sample: PBMCs. The receptors stem from a woman between 40 and 55 years old in good health and CMV-seropositive.

This chain joins TRBV11-2 and TRBJ2-2; 9 nucleotides match TRBD1. V was clipped by 5 bases and J by 5 bases; unmatched bases: 9. This CDR3 region has 16 residues. The germline CDR1 and CDR2 sequences are SGHAT and FQNNGV. DNA of the CDR3: TGTGCCAGCAGCCCAGGGACAGGGCGAAGAACCGGGGAGCTGTTTTTT. This gives the protein CASSPGTGRRTGELFF.

V is TRBV5-1 and J is TRBJ1-1; no clear D gene. CDR1 SGHRS and CDR2 YFSETQ come from the germline V gene. The V and J ends lost 4 bases and 1 base respectively, with 20 bases between them. The CDR3 contains 17 residues. The CDR3 region is CASSGFLPGSPNTEAFF. The CDR3 coding sequence is TGCGCCAGCAGCGGGTTCCTCCCGGGATCGCCGAACACTGAAGCTTTCTTT.

CDR3 loop: CSVEIQANYGYTF. The CDR3 nucleotides read TGCAGCGTTGAAATTCAGGCTAACTATGGCTACACCTTC. The V gene is TRBV29-1, the J gene TRBJ1-2, with D hard to call. The germline CDR1 and CDR2 sequences are SQVTM and ANQGSEA. This CDR3 spans 13 amino acids. Between the trimmed V and J ends, which lost 2 bases and 0 bases, there was a span of 7 bases.

The chain has TRBV6-1 and TRBJ2-1; D is undetermined. Germline CDR1 is MNHNS and CDR2 is SASEGT. V lost 4 bases and J 9 bases, leaving 13 bases between the germline ends. The CDR3 consists of 13 residues. DNA of the CDR3: TGTGCCAGCAGTGTAAGCGTAATGGGTGAGCAGTTCTTC. Its protein is CASSVSVMGEQFF.

Details on this clone: Within the sample, other DNA sequences also encode this same CDR3. The chain combines TRBV5-1 with TRBJ1-2; 9 bases are a match to TRBD1. Germline lookup yields CDR1 SGHRS and CDR2 YFSETQ. The CDR3 has 13 residues. V trimming: 3 bases; J trimming: 8 bases; junction bases outside the gene matches: 5. CDR3 nucleotide sequence: TGCGCCAGCAGCTCCGGACAGGGGTACGGCTACACCTTC. Protein sequence: CASSSGQGYGYTF.

The V and J genes are TRBV27 and TRBJ1-1; D remains ambiguous. V lost 3 bases to trimming and J lost 1 base, with 9 bases between them. CDR1 MNHEY and CDR2 SMNVEV come from the germline V gene (reference sequence). This CDR3 has 14 amino acids. The CDR3 sequence is CASSLRPGNTEAFF. The CDR3 coding sequence is TGTGCCAGCAGTTTGCGTCCAGGGAACACTGAAGCTTTCTTT.

V is TRBV2 and J is TRBJ2-7; the match to TRBD1 covers 10 bases. The germline CDR1 and CDR2 sequences are SNHLY and FYNNEI. V lost 5 bases to trimming and J lost 5 bases; unmatched junction nucleotides: 6. This CDR3 is built from 14 residues. The CDR3 loop is CASSIDRGLHEQYF. DNA for the CDR3: TGTGCCAGCAGTATAGACAGGGGGCTCCACGAGCAGTACTTC.

The chain uses TRBV4-2 and TRBJ2-5; the match to TRBD1 covers 10 bases. The V and J ends lost 4 bases and 5 bases, in that order; junction bases with no gene match: 10. Germline CDR1 is LGHNA and CDR2 is YNFKEQ. The CDR3 totals 16 residues. CDR3 loop: CASSRTTGGAKETQYF. Here the CDR3 DNA reads TGTGCCAGCAGCCGAACGACAGGGGGCGCGAAGGAGACCCAGTACTTC.

The gene calls are TRBV6-1 and TRBJ2-4; no reliable D call. Germline V gene data show CDR1 as MNHNS and CDR2 as SASEGT. The V end lost 0 bases, the J end lost 0 bases, and 6 bases lay between the germline ends. CDR3 length equals 15 residues. Here the CDR3 DNA reads TGTGCCAGCAGTGAAGCGCACGGAGCCAAAAACATTCAGTACTTC. This codes for CASSEAHGAKNIQYF.

V is TRBV9 and J is TRBJ2-1, with 13 bases aligning to TRBD2. V shed 0 bases, J shed 9 bases, and the junction held 3 bases outside the gene matches. Germline V gene sequence: CDR1 SGDLS, CDR2 YYNGEE. The CDR3 extends over 15 amino acids. The CDR3 DNA reads as TGTGCCAGCAGCGTAGGACTAGCGGGGGGTATTGAGCAGTTCTTC. It yields the protein CASSVGLAGGIEQFF.

This chain joins TRBV5-1 and TRBJ1-2, with 8 bases matching TRBD1. The CDR3 has 13 residues. Germline assignment: CDR1 SGHRS and CDR2 YFSETQ. V lost 5 bases, J lost 7 bases, and 7 bases stayed unmatched. The CDR3 DNA reads TGCGCCAGCAGTTACGGACAGGGAGGTGGCTACACCTTC. Translation gives CASSYGQGGGYTF.

This clone was picked up one time. The genes are TRBV5-5 and TRBJ1-2, with 9 bases lining up with TRBD1. V lost 4 bases to trimming and J lost 7 bases; unmatched junction nucleotides: 11. The CDR3 is 15 residues long. Germline V gives CDR1 SGHKS, CDR2 YYEKEE (reference sequence). The CDR3 DNA reads as TGTGCCAGCAGCATAGGTCCCGGGACAGGGACTGGCTACACCTTC. The encoded protein is CASSIGPGTGTGYTF.